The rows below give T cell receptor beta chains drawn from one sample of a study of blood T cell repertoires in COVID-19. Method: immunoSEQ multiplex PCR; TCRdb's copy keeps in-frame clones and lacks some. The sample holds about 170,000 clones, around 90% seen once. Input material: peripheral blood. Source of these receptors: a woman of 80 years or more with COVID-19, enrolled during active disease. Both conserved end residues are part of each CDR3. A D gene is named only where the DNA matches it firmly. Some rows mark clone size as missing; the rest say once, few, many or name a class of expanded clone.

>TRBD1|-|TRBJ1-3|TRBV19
CASSIGTGDFSGNTIYF
TGTGCCAGTAGTATCGGGACAGGGGATTTCTCTGGAAACACCATATATTTT
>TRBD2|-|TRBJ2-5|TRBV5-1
CASMSRGGPGETQYF
TGCGCCAGCATGTCTAGGGGAGGGCCCGGAGAGACCCAGTACTTC
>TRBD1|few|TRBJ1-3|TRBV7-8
CASSRTGGLAGNTIYF
TGTGCCAGCAGCCGGACAGGGGGCTTGGCTGGAAACACCATATATTTT
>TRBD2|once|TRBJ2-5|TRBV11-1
CASSGVRGGQETQYF
TGTGCCAGCTCAGGGGTCCGCGGGGGGCAAGAGACCCAGTACTTC
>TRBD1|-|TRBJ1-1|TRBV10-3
CAIGKGQGETEAFF
TGTGCCATCGGAAAGGGACAGGGGGAGACTGAAGCTTTCTTT
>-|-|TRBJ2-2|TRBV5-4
CASSVGGGTGELFF
TGTGCCAGCAGCGTAGGAGGAGGGACCGGGGAGCTGTTTTTT
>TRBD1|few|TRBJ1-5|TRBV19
CASSITGGNQPQHF
TGTGCCAGTAGTATTACAGGGGGCAATCAGCCCCAGCATTTT
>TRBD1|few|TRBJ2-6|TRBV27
CASSGQGARSGANVLTF
TGTGCCAGCAGCGGACAGGGGGCTCGCTCTGGGGCCAACGTCCTGACTTTC
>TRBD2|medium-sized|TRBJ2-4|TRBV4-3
CASSPSGDRVDIQYF
TGCGCCAGCAGCCCCAGCGGGGACCGAGTTGACATTCAGTACTTC
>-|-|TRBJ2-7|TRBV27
CASSLYGSYEQYF
TGTGCCAGCAGTTTGTACGGGTCCTACGAGCAGTACTTC
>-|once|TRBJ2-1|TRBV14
CASSQGASPLGEQFF
TGTGCCAGCAGCCAAGGGGCTAGCCCGCTGGGTGAGCAGTTCTTC
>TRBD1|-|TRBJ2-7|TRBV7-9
CASSSSGTGIYEQYF
TGTGCCAGCAGCTCGTCCGGGACAGGGATCTACGAGCAGTACTTC
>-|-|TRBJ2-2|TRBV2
CASSERGTSMNTGELFF
TGTGCCAGCAGTGAACGAGGGACATCTATGAACACCGGGGAGCTGTTTTTT
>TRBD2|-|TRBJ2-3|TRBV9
CASSLLATSTDTQYF
TGTGCCAGCAGCCTACTAGCGACTAGCACAGATACGCAGTATTTT
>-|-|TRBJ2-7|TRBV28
CASSPQTYEQYF
TGTGCCAGCAGTCCCCAGACCTACGAGCAGTACTTC
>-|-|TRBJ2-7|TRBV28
CASSLLGSKSYEQYF
TGTGCCAGCAGTTTACTGGGCAGCAAGTCCTACGAGCAGTACTTC
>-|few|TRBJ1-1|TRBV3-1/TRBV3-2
CASSARGGAMTEAFF
TGTGCCAGCAGCGCCCGGGGAGGGGCCATGACTGAAGCTTTCTTT
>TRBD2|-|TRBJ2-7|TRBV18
CASSATSGGSYEQYF
TGTGCCAGCTCCGCGACCAGCGGGGGCTCCTACGAGCAGTACTTC
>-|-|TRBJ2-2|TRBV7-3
CASSPRQAGELFF
TGTGCCAGCAGCCCCCGCCAGGCCGGGGAGCTGTTTTTT
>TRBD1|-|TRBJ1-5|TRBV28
CASSVTKGQANQPQHF
TGTGCCAGCAGTGTCACAAAAGGACAGGCCAATCAGCCCCAGCATTTT
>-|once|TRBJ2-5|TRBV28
CASSLAGTGETQYF
TGTGCCAGCAGTTTAGCGGGGACGGGGGAGACCCAGTACTTC
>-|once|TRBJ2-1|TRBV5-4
CASSSSVANEQFF
TGTGCCAGCAGCTCTAGCGTTGCCAATGAGCAGTTCTTC
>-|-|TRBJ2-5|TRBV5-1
CASNTNQETQYF
TGCGCCAGCAACACGAACCAAGAGACCCAGTACTTC
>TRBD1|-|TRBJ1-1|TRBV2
CASRAGTGNTEAFF
TGTGCCAGCAGGGCCGGGACAGGGAACACTGAAGCTTTCTTT
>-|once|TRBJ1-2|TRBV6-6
CASSYQANYGYTF
TGTGCCAGCAGTTACCAGGCTAACTATGGCTACACCTTC
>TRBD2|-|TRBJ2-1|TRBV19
CASSFQAGESYNEQFF
TGTGCCAGTAGTTTTCAAGCGGGAGAGTCCTACAATGAGCAGTTCTTC
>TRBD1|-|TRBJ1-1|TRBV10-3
CAITGQENTEAFF
TGTGCCATCACCGGACAGGAGAACACTGAAGCTTTCTTT
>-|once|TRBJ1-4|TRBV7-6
CASSSVSGDEKLFF
TGTGCCAGCAGCTCGGTCTCCGGGGATGAAAAACTGTTTTTT
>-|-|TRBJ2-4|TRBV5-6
CASSRGRDTVAKNIQYF
TGTGCCAGCAGCCGGGGGAGGGACACTGTAGCCAAAAACATTCAGTACTTC
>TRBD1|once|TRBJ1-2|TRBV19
CASSPQGQGDYGYTF
TGTGCCAGTAGCCCCCAGGGACAGGGCGACTATGGCTACACCTTC
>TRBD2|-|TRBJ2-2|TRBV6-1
CASSVLAGEGTGELFF
TGTGCCAGCAGTGTACTAGCGGGAGAGGGCACCGGGGAGCTGTTTTTT
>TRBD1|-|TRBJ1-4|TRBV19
CASSVLPGQGTVGFEKLFF
TGTGCCAGTAGTGTCCTACCGGGACAGGGAACGGTCGGATTTGAAAAACTGTTTTTT
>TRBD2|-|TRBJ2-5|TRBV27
CASSLLSSGSWREETQYF
TGTGCCAGCAGTTTATTGTCTAGCGGGAGTTGGAGGGAAGAGACCCAGTACTTC
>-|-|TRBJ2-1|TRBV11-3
CASSLSFLQGEQFF
TGTGCCAGCAGCTTATCCTTCCTCCAGGGTGAGCAGTTCTTC
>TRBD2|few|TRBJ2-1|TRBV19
CASSIVASGRSEQFF
TGTGCCAGTAGTATAGTGGCTAGCGGGAGGAGTGAGCAGTTCTTC
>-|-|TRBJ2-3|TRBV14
CASSQGPLAQYF
TGTGCCAGCAGCCAAGGGCCTCTTGCGCAGTATTTT
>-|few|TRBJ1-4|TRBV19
CASSSGWGHPNEKLFF
TGTGCCAGTAGTTCCGGCTGGGGACACCCTAATGAAAAACTGTTTTTT
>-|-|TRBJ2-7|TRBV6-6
CASSSYYEQYF
TGTGCCAGCAGTAGCTACTACGAGCAGTACTTC
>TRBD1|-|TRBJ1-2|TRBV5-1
CASSLAQGFGNYGYTF
TGCGCCAGCAGCTTGGCACAGGGGTTTGGGAACTATGGCTACACCTTC
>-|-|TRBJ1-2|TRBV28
CASSFIRAGYTF
TGTGCCAGCAGTTTTATCAGGGCTGGCTACACCTTC
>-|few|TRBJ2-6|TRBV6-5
CASRPRRSGANVLTF
TGTGCCAGCAGGCCTCGCCGGTCTGGGGCCAACGTCCTGACTTTC
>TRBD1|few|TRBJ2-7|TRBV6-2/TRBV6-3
CASSYIRGTGGREQYF
TGTGCCAGCAGTTACATCCGGGGTACAGGGGGCCGCGAGCAGTACTTC
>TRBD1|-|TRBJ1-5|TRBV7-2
CASSERQGKANQPQHF
TGTGCCAGCAGCGAGCGACAGGGGAAGGCCAATCAGCCCCAGCATTTT
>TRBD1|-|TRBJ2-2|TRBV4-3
CASSTKGTGAYTGELFF
TGCGCCAGCAGCACGAAAGGGACAGGGGCTTACACCGGGGAGCTGTTTTTT
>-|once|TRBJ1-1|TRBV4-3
CASSQTGTTEAFF
TGCGCCAGCAGCCAAACAGGGACCACTGAAGCTTTCTTT
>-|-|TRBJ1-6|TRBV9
CASSVHSGSPLHF
TGTGCCAGCAGCGTACACAGTGGGTCACCCCTCCACTTT
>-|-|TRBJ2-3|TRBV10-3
CAISSLGESTDTQYF
TGTGCCATCTCCAGTCTCGGAGAGTCCACAGATACGCAGTATTTT
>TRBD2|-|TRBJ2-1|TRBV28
CASNPSGSSYNEQFF
TGTGCCAGCAACCCTAGCGGGAGCTCTTACAATGAGCAGTTCTTC
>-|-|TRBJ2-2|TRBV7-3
CASSLWSSTGELFF
TGTGCCAGCAGCTTATGGAGTAGTACCGGGGAGCTGTTTTTT
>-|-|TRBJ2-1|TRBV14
CASSALFSSYNEQFF
TGTGCCAGCAGCGCCTTGTTTAGCTCCTACAATGAGCAGTTCTTC
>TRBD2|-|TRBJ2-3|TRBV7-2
CASSSSTSGAGTQYF
TGTGCCAGCAGCTCCTCGACTAGCGGGGCGGGGACGCAGTATTTT
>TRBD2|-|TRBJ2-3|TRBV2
CASRIRAGGPLDTQYF
TGTGCCAGCAGGATTAGGGCGGGAGGGCCGCTAGATACGCAGTATTTT
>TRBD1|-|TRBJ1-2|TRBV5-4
CASSSQTGGVRGYTF
TGTGCCAGCAGCTCCCAGACAGGGGGCGTTCGTGGCTACACCTTC
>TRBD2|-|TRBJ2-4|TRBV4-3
CASSHGTSGTYIQYF
TGCGCCAGCAGCCACGGGACTAGCGGGACCTACATTCAGTACTTC